Listed below are T cell receptor beta chains from one sample, sequenced in a study of cytomegalovirus exposure and HLA in healthy donors. Sequencing used immunoSEQ multiplex PCR; TCRdb keeps in-frame clones, though not all of them. Here the sample spans about 63,000 clones, roughly nine tenths being singletons. Sequencing was carried out using PBMCs. The receptors derive from a woman under 30 in good health and CMV-seronegative. Each CDR3 is given with its conserved first and last residue. A D gene is named only where the DNA matches it firmly. Part of the rows lack a size; the others show once, few, many or a class for expanded clones.

v_call: TRBV28
clone_size: -
d_call: TRBD2
j_call: TRBJ2-1
cdr3_aa: CASSLWSGTKTGASSYNEQFF
cdr3_nt: TGTGCCAGCAGTTTATGGTCCGGGACTAAAACAGGAGCGAGCTCCTACAATGAGCAGTTCTTC

v_call: TRBV6-1
clone_size: -
d_call: TRBD1
j_call: TRBJ2-7
cdr3_aa: CASSGQGPYEQYF
cdr3_nt: TGTGCCAGCAGTGGACAGGGTCCGTACGAGCAGTACTTC

v_call: TRBV27
clone_size: -
d_call: TRBD1
j_call: TRBJ1-1
cdr3_aa: CASSPWTGGGTEAFF
cdr3_nt: TGTGCCAGCAGTCCATGGACAGGGGGGGGAACTGAAGCTTTCTTT

v_call: TRBV28
clone_size: -
d_call: TRBD1
j_call: TRBJ2-7
cdr3_aa: CASSLYPRGYEQYF
cdr3_nt: TGTGCCAGCAGTTTATACCCCAGGGGGTACGAGCAGTACTTC

v_call: TRBV6-1
clone_size: -
d_call: TRBD1
j_call: TRBJ2-1
cdr3_aa: CASSATGDYNEQFF
cdr3_nt: TGTGCCAGCAGTGCGACAGGGGACTACAATGAGCAGTTCTTC

v_call: TRBV5-5
clone_size: medium-sized
d_call: TRBD1
j_call: TRBJ1-1
cdr3_aa: CASRLGQTNTEAFF
cdr3_nt: TGTGCCAGCCGACTGGGACAGACAAACACTGAAGCTTTCTTT

v_call: TRBV14
clone_size: -
d_call: -
j_call: TRBJ2-1
cdr3_aa: CASSQEVGQQFF
cdr3_nt: TGTGCCAGCAGCCAAGAGGTCGGTCAGCAGTTCTTC

v_call: TRBV7-2
clone_size: -
d_call: TRBD2
j_call: TRBJ2-1
cdr3_aa: CASGLAVNNEQFF
cdr3_nt: TGTGCCAGTGGACTAGCGGTGAACAATGAGCAGTTCTTC

v_call: TRBV7-2
clone_size: -
d_call: TRBD2
j_call: TRBJ2-3
cdr3_aa: CASSRTSGDTDTQYF
cdr3_nt: TGTGCCAGCAGCCGGACTAGCGGGGACACAGATACGCAGTATTTT

v_call: TRBV19
clone_size: -
d_call: TRBD1
j_call: TRBJ1-5
cdr3_aa: CASSKGGTGPYQPQHF
cdr3_nt: TGTGCCAGTAGTAAAGGCGGGACAGGCCCCTATCAGCCCCAGCATTTT

v_call: TRBV5-1
clone_size: few
d_call: -
j_call: TRBJ2-3
cdr3_aa: CASSLETGLSANTDTQYF
cdr3_nt: TGCGCCAGCAGCTTGGAAACAGGGTTGTCGGCCAACACAGATACGCAGTATTTT

v_call: TRBV6-6
clone_size: -
d_call: -
j_call: TRBJ2-2
cdr3_aa: CASSYPGATGELFF
cdr3_nt: TGTGCCAGCAGTTACCCAGGGGCCACCGGGGAGCTGTTTTTT

v_call: TRBV7-2
clone_size: -
d_call: TRBD2
j_call: TRBJ2-3
cdr3_aa: CASSPSGGQPQYF
cdr3_nt: TGTGCCAGCAGCCCCAGCGGGGGGCAGCCCCAGTATTTT

v_call: TRBV7-9
clone_size: once
d_call: TRBD2
j_call: TRBJ2-2
cdr3_aa: CASSLVGSGLANTGELFF
cdr3_nt: TGTGCCAGCAGCTTAGTGGGGTCAGGACTAGCGAACACCGGGGAGCTGTTTTTT

v_call: TRBV5-4
clone_size: few
d_call: -
j_call: TRBJ1-1
cdr3_aa: CASSFFRGAVNTEAFF
cdr3_nt: TGTGCCAGCAGCTTCTTCAGGGGAGCGGTGAACACTGAAGCTTTCTTT

v_call: TRBV5-1
clone_size: few
d_call: -
j_call: TRBJ2-7
cdr3_aa: CASSVGPAYEQYF
cdr3_nt: TGCGCCAGCAGTGTTGGGCCAGCCTACGAGCAGTACTTC

v_call: TRBV27
clone_size: -
d_call: TRBD1
j_call: TRBJ1-4
cdr3_aa: CASSSDRDRQETNEKLFF
cdr3_nt: TGTGCCAGCAGTTCGGACCGGGACAGGCAGGAAACTAATGAAAAACTGTTTTTT

v_call: TRBV30
clone_size: -
d_call: TRBD1
j_call: TRBJ1-6
cdr3_aa: CAWTQGPNSPLHF
cdr3_nt: TGTGCCTGGACACAGGGGCCCAATTCACCCCTCCACTTT

v_call: TRBV9
clone_size: -
d_call: -
j_call: TRBJ1-2
cdr3_aa: CASSAKGQGAYGYTF
cdr3_nt: TGTGCCAGCAGCGCTAAGGGGCAGGGTGCCTATGGCTACACCTTC

v_call: TRBV27
clone_size: -
d_call: -
j_call: TRBJ1-1
cdr3_aa: CASSAGTPNTEAFF
cdr3_nt: TGTGCCAGCAGTGCCGGGACACCGAACACTGAAGCTTTCTTT

v_call: TRBV4-1
clone_size: -
d_call: -
j_call: TRBJ2-6
cdr3_aa: CASSHLTGSGANVLTF
cdr3_nt: TGCGCCAGCAGCCACCTTACAGGATCTGGGGCCAACGTCCTGACTTTC

v_call: TRBV12-5
clone_size: -
d_call: -
j_call: TRBJ1-2
cdr3_aa: CASGLVLSGRVNGYTF
cdr3_nt: TGTGCTAGTGGTTTGGTACTTTCGGGCAGGGTGAACGGCTACACCTTC

v_call: TRBV12-5
clone_size: once
d_call: -
j_call: TRBJ2-1
cdr3_aa: CASALAGQYNEQFF
cdr3_nt: TGTGCTAGTGCCCTTGCGGGGCAGTACAATGAGCAGTTCTTC

v_call: TRBV30
clone_size: -
d_call: TRBD1
j_call: TRBJ1-4
cdr3_aa: CAWKNRGLGEKLFF
cdr3_nt: TGTGCCTGGAAAAACAGGGGGCTAGGGGAAAAACTGTTTTTT

v_call: TRBV2
clone_size: few
d_call: -
j_call: TRBJ1-1
cdr3_aa: CASNAGGRAFF
cdr3_nt: TGTGCCAGCAACGCGGGGGGGCGAGCTTTCTTT

v_call: TRBV28
clone_size: -
d_call: TRBD2
j_call: TRBJ2-1
cdr3_aa: CASSLGTSGRAEQFF
cdr3_nt: TGTGCCAGCAGTTTGGGGACTAGCGGGAGGGCTGAGCAGTTCTTC

v_call: TRBV4-2
clone_size: -
d_call: -
j_call: TRBJ2-1
cdr3_aa: CASSLRDTWGEQFF
cdr3_nt: TGTGCCAGCAGCCTACGGGACACTTGGGGTGAGCAGTTCTTC

v_call: TRBV27
clone_size: -
d_call: -
j_call: TRBJ1-2
cdr3_aa: CASGWAGNYGYTF
cdr3_nt: TGTGCCAGCGGCTGGGCAGGAAACTATGGCTACACCTTC

v_call: TRBV6-5
clone_size: once
d_call: -
j_call: TRBJ1-1
cdr3_aa: CASRVTGFTEAFF
cdr3_nt: TGTGCCAGCAGGGTTACAGGGTTCACTGAAGCTTTCTTT

v_call: TRBV10-3
clone_size: -
d_call: TRBD1
j_call: TRBJ1-4
cdr3_aa: CAISETTGGLEKLFF
cdr3_nt: TGTGCCATCAGTGAGACCACAGGGGGCCTTGAAAAACTGTTTTTT

v_call: TRBV9
clone_size: -
d_call: TRBD1
j_call: TRBJ2-7
cdr3_aa: CASSGGQGRSYEQYF
cdr3_nt: TGTGCCAGCAGCGGCGGACAGGGTAGATCCTACGAGCAGTACTTC

v_call: TRBV7-2
clone_size: -
d_call: TRBD2
j_call: TRBJ2-5
cdr3_aa: CASSSRGGAETQYF
cdr3_nt: TGTGCCAGCAGCTCGCGGGGGGGGGCTGAGACCCAGTACTTC

v_call: TRBV7-2
clone_size: once
d_call: -
j_call: TRBJ2-7
cdr3_aa: CASSPRSRTIYEQYF
cdr3_nt: TGTGCCAGCAGCCCCCGATCGCGAACTATCTACGAGCAGTACTTC

v_call: TRBV7-6
clone_size: -
d_call: -
j_call: TRBJ1-1
cdr3_aa: CASSLDSPTEAFF
cdr3_nt: TGTGCCAGCAGCTTGGACTCCCCCACTGAAGCTTTCTTT

v_call: TRBV19
clone_size: -
d_call: TRBD1
j_call: TRBJ1-5
cdr3_aa: CASRGTGNQPQHF
cdr3_nt: TGTGCCAGTAGGGGGACAGGCAATCAGCCCCAGCATTTT

v_call: TRBV2
clone_size: -
d_call: -
j_call: TRBJ2-1
cdr3_aa: CASSAAMSYNEQFF
cdr3_nt: TGTGCCAGCAGTGCAGCCATGTCCTACAATGAGCAGTTCTTC

v_call: TRBV9
clone_size: -
d_call: -
j_call: TRBJ2-1
cdr3_aa: CASTRDSYNEQFF
cdr3_nt: TGTGCCAGCACCCGGGACTCCTACAATGAGCAGTTCTTC

v_call: TRBV29-1
clone_size: -
d_call: -
j_call: TRBJ1-1
cdr3_aa: CSVEGRVRDSLGNTEAFF
cdr3_nt: TGCAGCGTTGAAGGCAGGGTCAGGGATTCTTTAGGGAACACTGAAGCTTTCTTT

v_call: TRBV19
clone_size: -
d_call: -
j_call: TRBJ2-5
cdr3_aa: CATADRKGPETQYF
cdr3_nt: TGTGCCACCGCGGACAGAAAGGGGCCTGAGACCCAGTACTTC

v_call: TRBV9
clone_size: -
d_call: TRBD1
j_call: TRBJ2-2
cdr3_aa: CASSVSGQGTTGELFF
cdr3_nt: TGTGCCAGCAGCGTCTCGGGACAGGGCACCACGGGGGAGCTGTTTTTT

v_call: TRBV6-5
clone_size: -
d_call: -
j_call: TRBJ2-3
cdr3_aa: CASSYYLGQTTDTQYF
cdr3_nt: TGTGCCAGCAGTTACTATTTGGGGCAGACCACAGATACGCAGTATTTT